The sample holds a few counts of the clone carrying this T cell receptor beta chain. Its matching antigen is unknown. MiXCR was run by TCRdb on the reads, yielding one entry per CDR3 protein. Of approximately 300,000 distinct CDR3 sequences detected, about 28% appear once; the ten largest clones hold 20%. Germline V gene lookup returns CDR1 SGHVS and CDR2 FQNEAQ. CDR3 size: 14 residues. Trimming pared 1 base from V and 6 bases from J, leaving 13 bases between. This sample is part of a study of T cell repertoires in cytomegalovirus infection. Study-level background: Selection of CMV epitopes for the study included recently identified HLA-C-restricted and well-studied HLA-B-restricted ones. From public TCR beta signatures came an indication of both CMV infection and matching HLA type.

General observations from the study: Within the response measured ex vivo, HLA-C-restricted CMV-specific TCR beta clonotypes were dominant. Public TCR beta family frequency separated CMV-and-HLA carriers, including in an independent cohort.

The specimen comprised cultured PBMCs, sampled from culture after CMV antigen stimulation. The sequence was obtained from a human donor in good health (CMV status not recorded). Some clones in this sample may be carry-over from other donors' samples. The gene calls are TRBV7-8 and TRBJ2-7, with D maybe TRBD1 (5 bases). The CDR3 reads CASSLVPGSGEQYF. The CDR3 nucleotides read TGTGCCAGCAGCTTAGTGCCAGGGTCGGGCGAGCAGTACTTC.